This TCR beta chain appears in the sequencing data of a study of long-term antiretroviral therapy in people with HIV. On the study more broadly: There is a gap of about a decade between the earliest samples and the later 2015 immediate-ART recommendation.

Details on this clone: Its target is unknown.

The libraries were made with immunoSEQ v3.0 at survey level. TCRdb's copy holds only in-frame clones and misses some; the assay was immunoSEQ multiplex PCR. The sample yields 25,000 to 30,000 clones, about four fifths seen once. This CDR3 comprises 16 residues. Germline assignment: CDR1 SQVTM and CDR2 ANQGSEA. The germline V and J ends were trimmed by 1 base and 0 bases, with 15 bases remaining between them. General study findings and limits: Controls had broader CDR3 length ranges than HIV repertoires did. In the period from about 2004 to 2017, blood was collected, possibly under older ART regimens.

The sequencing used unsorted PBMCs, collected 3 years after starting antiretroviral therapy. The rearrangement joins TRBV29-1 to TRBJ1-2; D is unclear. The origin of this receptor is a middle-aged man with HIV. CDR3: CSVEVLRATANYGYTF. The CDR3 DNA reads TGCAGCGTTGAAGTTTTAAGAGCCACAGCTAACTATGGCTACACCTTC.